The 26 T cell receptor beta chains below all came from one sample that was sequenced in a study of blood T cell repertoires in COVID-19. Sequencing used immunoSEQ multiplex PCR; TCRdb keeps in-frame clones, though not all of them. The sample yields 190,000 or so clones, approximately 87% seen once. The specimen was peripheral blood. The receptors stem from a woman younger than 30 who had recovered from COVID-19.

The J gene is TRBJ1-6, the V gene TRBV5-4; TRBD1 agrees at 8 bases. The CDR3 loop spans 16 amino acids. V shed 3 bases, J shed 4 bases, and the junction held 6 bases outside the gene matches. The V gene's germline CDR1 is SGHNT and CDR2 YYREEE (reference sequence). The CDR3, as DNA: TGTGCCAGCAGCTCCGGAGACAGGGGATATAATTCACCCCTCCACTTT. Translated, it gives CASSSGDRGYNSPLHF. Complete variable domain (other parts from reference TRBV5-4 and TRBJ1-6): ETGVTQSPTHLIKTRGQQVTLRCSSQSGHNTVSWYQQALGQGPQFIFQYYREEENGRGNFPPRFSGLQFPNYSSELNVNALELDDSALYLCASSSGDRGYNSPLHFGNGTRLTVT.

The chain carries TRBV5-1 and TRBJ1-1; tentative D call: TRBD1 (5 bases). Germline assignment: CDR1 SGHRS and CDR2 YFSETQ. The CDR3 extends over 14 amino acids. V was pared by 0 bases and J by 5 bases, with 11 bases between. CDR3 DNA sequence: TGCGCCAGCAGCTTGGAGCTGGAGGGGACTGAAGCTTTCTTT. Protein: CASSLELEGTEAFF. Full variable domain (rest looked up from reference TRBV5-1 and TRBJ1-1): KAGVTQTPRYLIKTRGQQVTLSCSPISGHRSVSWYQQTPGQGLQFLFEYFSETQRNKGNFPGRFSGRQFSNSRSEMNVSTLELGDSALYLCASSLELEGTEAFFGQGTRLTVV.

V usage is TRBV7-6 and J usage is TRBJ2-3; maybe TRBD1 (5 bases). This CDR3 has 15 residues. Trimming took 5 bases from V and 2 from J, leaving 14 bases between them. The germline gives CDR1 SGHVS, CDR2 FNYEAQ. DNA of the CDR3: TGTGCCAGCAGCCCAGGGATGAGGTACACAGATACGCAGTATTTT. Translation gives CASSPGMRYTDTQYF.

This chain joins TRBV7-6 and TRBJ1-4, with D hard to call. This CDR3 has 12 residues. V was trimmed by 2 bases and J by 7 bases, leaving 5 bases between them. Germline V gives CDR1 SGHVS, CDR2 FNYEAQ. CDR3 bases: TGTGCCAGCAGCTTACCGCGTGAAAAACTGTTTTTT. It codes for CASSLPREKLFF. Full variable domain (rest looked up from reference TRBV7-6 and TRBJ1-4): GAGVSQSPRYKVTKRGQDVALRCDPISGHVSLYWYRQALGQGPEFLTYFNYEAQQDKSGLPNDRFSAERPEGSISTLTIQRTEQRDSAMYRCASSLPREKLFFGSGTQLSVL.

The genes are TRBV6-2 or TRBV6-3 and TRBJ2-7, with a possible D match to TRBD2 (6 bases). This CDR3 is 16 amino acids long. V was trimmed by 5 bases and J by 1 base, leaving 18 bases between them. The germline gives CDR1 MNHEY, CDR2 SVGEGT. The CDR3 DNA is TGTGCCAGCAGTAGCCTCCCGGGGGTGAATTCCTACGAGCAGTACGTC. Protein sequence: CASSSLPGVNSYEQYV.

The CDR3 bases are TGTGCCAGCAGTTACTCTGCAGAATACGAGACCCAGTACTTC. This translates into CASSYSAEYETQYF. The chain recombines TRBV6-2 or TRBV6-3 with TRBJ2-5; D unclear. V shed 0 bases and J shed 5 bases, with 10 bases lying between them. Germline CDR1 MNHEY, CDR2 SVGEGT. CDR3 size: 14 residues.

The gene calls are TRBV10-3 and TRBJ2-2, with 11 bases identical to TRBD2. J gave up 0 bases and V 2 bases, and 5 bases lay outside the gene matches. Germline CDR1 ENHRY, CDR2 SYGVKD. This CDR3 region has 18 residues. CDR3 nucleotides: TGTGCCATCAGTGAGGGTCCTAGCGGGGGGACGAACACCGGGGAGCTGTTTTTT. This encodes CAISEGPSGGTNTGELFF.

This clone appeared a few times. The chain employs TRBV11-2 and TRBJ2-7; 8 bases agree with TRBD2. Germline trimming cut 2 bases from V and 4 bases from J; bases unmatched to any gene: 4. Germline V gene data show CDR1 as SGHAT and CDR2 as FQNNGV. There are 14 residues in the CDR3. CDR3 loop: CASSLTGGVYEQYF. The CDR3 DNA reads TGTGCCAGCAGCTTAACCGGGGGGGTTTACGAGCAGTACTTC.

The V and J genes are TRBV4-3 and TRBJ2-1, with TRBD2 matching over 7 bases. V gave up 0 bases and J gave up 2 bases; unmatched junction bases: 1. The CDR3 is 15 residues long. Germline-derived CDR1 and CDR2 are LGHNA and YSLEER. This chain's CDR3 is CASSQDGGAYNEQFF. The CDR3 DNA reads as TGCGCCAGCAGCCAAGATGGGGGGGCCTACAATGAGCAGTTCTTC.

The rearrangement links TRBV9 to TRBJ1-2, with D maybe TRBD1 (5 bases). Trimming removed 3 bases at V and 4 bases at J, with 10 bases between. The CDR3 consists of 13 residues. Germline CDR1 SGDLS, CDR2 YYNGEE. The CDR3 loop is CASSGGVSYGYTF. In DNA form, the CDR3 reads TGTGCCAGCAGCGGGGGGGTGTCCTATGGCTACACCTTC.

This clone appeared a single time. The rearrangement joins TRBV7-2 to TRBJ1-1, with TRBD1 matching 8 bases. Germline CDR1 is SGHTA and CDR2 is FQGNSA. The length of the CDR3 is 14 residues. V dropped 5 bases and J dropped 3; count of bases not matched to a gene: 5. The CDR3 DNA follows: TGTGCCAGCAGCCTGGACAGGGCGGACACTGAAGCTTTCTTT. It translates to CASSLDRADTEAFF. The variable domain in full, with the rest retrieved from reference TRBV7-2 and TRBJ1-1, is GAGVSQSPSNKVTEKGKDVELRCDPISGHTALYWYRQSLGQGLEFLIYFQGNSAPDKSGLPSDRFSAERTGGSVSTLTIQRTQQEDSAVYLCASSLDRADTEAFFGQGTRLTVV.

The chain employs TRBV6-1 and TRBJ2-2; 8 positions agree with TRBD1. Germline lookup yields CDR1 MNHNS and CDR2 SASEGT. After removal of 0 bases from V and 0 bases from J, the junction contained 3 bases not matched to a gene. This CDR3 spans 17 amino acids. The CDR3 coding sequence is TGTGCCAGCAGTGAAGCGAAGGACAGGGCGAACACCGGGGAGCTGTTTTTT. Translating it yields CASSEAKDRANTGELFF.

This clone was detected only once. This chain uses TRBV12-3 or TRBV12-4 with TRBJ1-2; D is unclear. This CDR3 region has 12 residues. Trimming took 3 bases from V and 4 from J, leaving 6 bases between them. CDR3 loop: CASSLGSYGYTF. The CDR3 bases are TGTGCCAGCAGTTTGGGGAGCTATGGCTACACCTTC.

The chain's CDR3 is CASNRRGALHTDTQYF. CDR3 nucleotide sequence: TGTGCCAGTAACCGCCGGGGGGCGCTTCACACAGATACGCAGTATTTT. V gene TRBV19 combines with J gene TRBJ2-3; possibly TRBD2 for D (7 bases). This CDR3 is 16 amino acids long. With 7 bases removed from V and 2 bases from J, the gap between germline ends came to 19 bases. The germline gives CDR1 LNHDA, CDR2 SQIVND (reference sequence).

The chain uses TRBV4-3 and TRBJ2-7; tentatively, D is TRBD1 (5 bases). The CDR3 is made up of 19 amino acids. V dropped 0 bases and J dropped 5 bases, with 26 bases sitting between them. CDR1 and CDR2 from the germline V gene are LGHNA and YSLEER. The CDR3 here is CASSQDLDTSDLDVNEQYF. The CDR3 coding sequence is TGCGCCAGCAGCCAAGATTTGGACACCTCAGATTTGGATGTCAACGAGCAGTACTTC.

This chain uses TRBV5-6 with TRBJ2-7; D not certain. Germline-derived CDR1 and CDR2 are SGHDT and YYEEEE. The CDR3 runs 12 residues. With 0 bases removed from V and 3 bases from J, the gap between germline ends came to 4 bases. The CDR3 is CASSLDGYEQYV. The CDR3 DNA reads TGTGCCAGCAGCTTGGACGGCTACGAGCAGTACGTC.

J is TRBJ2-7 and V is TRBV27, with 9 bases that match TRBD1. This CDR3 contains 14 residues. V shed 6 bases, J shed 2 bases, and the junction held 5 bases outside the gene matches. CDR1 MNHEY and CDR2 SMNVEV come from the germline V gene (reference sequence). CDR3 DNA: TGTGCCAGCAGGGCCGGGACAGGGCCCTACGAGCAGTACTTC. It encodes CASRAGTGPYEQYF.

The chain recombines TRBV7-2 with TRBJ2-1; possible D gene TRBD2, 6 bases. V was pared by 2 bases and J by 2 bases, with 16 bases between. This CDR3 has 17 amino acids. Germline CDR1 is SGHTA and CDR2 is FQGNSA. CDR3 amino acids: CASSLQDGGATYNEQFF. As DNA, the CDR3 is TGTGCCAGCAGCTTACAGGATGGCGGGGCGACCTACAATGAGCAGTTCTTC.

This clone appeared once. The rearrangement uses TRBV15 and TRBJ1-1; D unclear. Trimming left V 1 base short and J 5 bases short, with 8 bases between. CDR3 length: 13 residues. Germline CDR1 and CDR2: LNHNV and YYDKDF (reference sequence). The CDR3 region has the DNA TGTGCCACCAGCAGAGGGCCGGGGACTGAAGCTTTCTTT. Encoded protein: CATSRGPGTEAFF.

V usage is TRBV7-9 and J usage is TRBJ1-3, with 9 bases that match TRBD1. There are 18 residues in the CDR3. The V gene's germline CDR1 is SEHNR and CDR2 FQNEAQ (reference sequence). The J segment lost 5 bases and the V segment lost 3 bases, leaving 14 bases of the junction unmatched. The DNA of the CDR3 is TGTGCCAGCAGCTTGGCCCCCGCCCGACAGGGGGAGAGAAACACCATATATTTT. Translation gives CASSLAPARQGERNTIYF.

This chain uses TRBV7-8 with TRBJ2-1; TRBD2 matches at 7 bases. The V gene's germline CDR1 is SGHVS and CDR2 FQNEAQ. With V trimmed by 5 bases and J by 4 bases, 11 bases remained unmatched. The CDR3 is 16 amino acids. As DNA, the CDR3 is TGTGCCAGCAGCCCGGGCCCTGGCGGGGGATACAATGAGCAGTTCTTC. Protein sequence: CASSPGPGGGYNEQFF. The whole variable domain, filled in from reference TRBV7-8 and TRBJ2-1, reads GAGVSQSPRYKVAKRGQDVALRCDPISGHVSLFWYQQALGQGPEFLTYFQNEAQLDKSGLPSDRFFAERPEGSVSTLKIQRTQQEDSAVYLCASSPGPGGGYNEQFFGPGTRLTVL.

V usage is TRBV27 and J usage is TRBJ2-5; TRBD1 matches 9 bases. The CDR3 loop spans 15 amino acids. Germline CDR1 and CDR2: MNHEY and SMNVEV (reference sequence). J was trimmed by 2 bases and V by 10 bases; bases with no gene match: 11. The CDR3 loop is CATSDRDRAQETQYF. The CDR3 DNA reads TGTGCCACCAGCGACCGGGACAGGGCGCAAGAGACCCAGTACTTC.

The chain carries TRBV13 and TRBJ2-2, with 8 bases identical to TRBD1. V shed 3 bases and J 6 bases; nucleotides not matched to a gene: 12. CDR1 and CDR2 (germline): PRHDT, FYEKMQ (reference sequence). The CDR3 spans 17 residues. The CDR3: CASSFSPFRQGPGELFF. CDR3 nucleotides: TGTGCCAGCAGCTTCTCCCCCTTTCGACAGGGGCCCGGGGAGCTGTTTTTT.

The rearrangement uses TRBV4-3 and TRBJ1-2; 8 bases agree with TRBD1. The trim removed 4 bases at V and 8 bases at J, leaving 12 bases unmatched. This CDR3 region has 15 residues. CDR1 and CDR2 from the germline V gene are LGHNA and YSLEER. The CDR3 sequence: CASSPSPGTGFGYTF. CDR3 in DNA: TGCGCCAGCAGCCCATCTCCCGGGACAGGTTTCGGCTACACCTTC.

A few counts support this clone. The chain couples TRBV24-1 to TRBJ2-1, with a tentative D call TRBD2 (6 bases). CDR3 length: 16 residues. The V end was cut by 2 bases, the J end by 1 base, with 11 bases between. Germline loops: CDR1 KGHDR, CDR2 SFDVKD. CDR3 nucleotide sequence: TGTGCCACCAGTGATTATGGGCGGGATTCCTACAATGAGCAGTTCTTC. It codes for CATSDYGRDSYNEQFF.

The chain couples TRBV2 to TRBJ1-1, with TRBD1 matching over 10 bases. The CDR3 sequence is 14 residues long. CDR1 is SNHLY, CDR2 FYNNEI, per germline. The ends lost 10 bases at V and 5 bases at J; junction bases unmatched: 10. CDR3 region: CATSGDRGKTEAFF. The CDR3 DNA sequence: TGTGCCACCTCCGGGGACAGGGGAAAGACTGAAGCTTTCTTT.